What follows is one T cell receptor (beta chain) and its context. This record comes from a study of blood T cell repertoires in COVID-19. Measured with immunoSEQ multiplex PCR; TCRdb has only the in-frame clones, and not every one. The sample has approximately 100,000 clones, 75% to 85% seen once. This receptor was obtained from a human donor in a cohort sampled during active COVID-19. The source material was peripheral blood.

CDR3 in amino acids: CASSLWVGTSGVYEQYF. The CDR3 DNA reads TGTGCCAGCAGCTTATGGGTTGGGACTAGCGGGGTCTACGAGCAGTACTTC. V gene TRBV7-6 combines with J gene TRBJ2-7; 13 bases align to TRBD2. The J segment lost 3 bases and the V segment lost 2 bases, leaving 7 bases of the junction unmatched. The CDR3 is 17 amino acids. Germline V CDR1 and CDR2: SGHVS, FNYEAQ.